The T cell receptor (beta chain) described here comes from a study of blood T cell repertoires in COVID-19. The V and J ends lost 5 bases and 0 bases respectively, with 14 bases between them. Germline V lookup: CDR1 MNHEY, CDR2 SVGEGT. This CDR3 has 16 amino acids. As for this clone: This sample also contains other DNA sequences that code for the same CDR3.

Profiling relied on immunoSEQ multiplex PCR, and the TCRdb table lists in-frame clones only, not all of them. The profile shows around 250,000 clones, 70% to 90% of them singletons. The origin of this receptor is a man aged 60-69 years with acute or convalescent COVID-19. The rearrangement uses TRBV6-2 or TRBV6-3 and TRBJ2-1; unclear D gene. Input material: peripheral blood. The DNA of the CDR3 is TGTGCCAGCAGTCCAATTTTGAGGAGCTCCTACAATGAGCAGTTCTTC. It yields the protein CASSPILRSSYNEQFF.